The T cell receptor beta chain under discussion was sequenced for a study of cytomegalovirus exposure and HLA in healthy donors. Overall study findings and caveats: A later analysis associated under 20,000 TCR beta sequences with HLA alleles at a 0.05 false discovery rate. Later analysis demonstrated an association between a missense DCLRE1C variant and TCR beta V- and J-gene trimming.

A note on this clone: Its antigen is not known.

The PCR contained 60 Vbeta and 13 Jbeta primers. Clones were read by immunoSEQ multiplex PCR, and TCRdb kept only the in-frame ones, dropping some. The sample consists of around 94,000 clones, about 75% of them appearing once. The sample was PBMCs. The clonotype was recovered from a woman aged 40 to 50 in good health and CMV-seronegative.

Here the CDR3 DNA reads TGCGCCAGCAGCTTCACAGGGTCGAACACTGAAGCTTTCTTT. Translation: CASSFTGSNTEAFF. The chain combines TRBV5-1 with TRBJ1-1; D is possibly TRBD1 (6 bases). CDR3 length equals 14 residues. CDR1 is SGHRS and CDR2 is YFSETQ in the germline V gene. V lost 2 bases and J lost 1, with 9 bases in between.